This T cell receptor beta chain was sequenced in a study of blood T cell repertoires in COVID-19. The assay was immunoSEQ multiplex PCR, and TCRdb's table has in-frame clones only and misses some. This table holds 50,000 to 65,000 clones, 65% to 75% found once. The CDR3 spans 16 residues. CDR1 and CDR2 (germline): GTSNPN, SVGIG (reference sequence). The V and J ends lost 2 bases and 5 bases, in that order; junction bases with no gene match: 9. The TCR comes from a woman over 75 with acute or convalescent COVID-19. V is TRBV30 and J is TRBJ1-5; 10 nucleotides align to TRBD1. Material for sequencing was peripheral blood. CDR3 region: CAWSSARTGGYQPQHF. In nucleotides, the CDR3 is TGTGCCTGGAGTTCAGCACGGACAGGGGGTTATCAGCCCCAGCATTTT.